Here is one T cell receptor (beta chain) with its context. In the authors' workflow: Counts of nucleated cells, estimated from reference gene primer amplification, were obtained. The method was immunoSEQ multiplex PCR; TCRdb's version includes in-frame clones alone and lacks a portion of them. Clone size and the V and J calls come from that table; the DNA yielded D and trimming. The sample holds fewer than 350,000 clones; 88% are singletons and the top ten take 9% to 9.5%. This entry comes from a study of blood T cell repertoires in COVID-19. Study context: The United States, Italy and Spain supplied acute and convalescent COVID-19 samples.

CDR3 length: 14 amino acids. V gave up 0 bases and J gave up 9 bases, with 14 bases separating them. Germline lookup yields CDR1 SNHLY and CDR2 FYNNEI. The chain links TRBV2 to TRBJ1-2; D gene unclear. The sequencing sample was made of peripheral blood. This TCR came from a man in his late teens or twenties with active or convalescent COVID-19. CDR3 loop: CASSEAYQEVSYTF. CDR3 sequence (DNA): TGTGCCAGCAGTGAAGCATACCAGGAGGTCAGCTACACCTTC. The full variable domain, rest sourced from reference TRBV2 and TRBJ1-2, is EPEVTQTPSHQVTQMGQEVILRCVPISNHLYFYWYRQILGQKVEFLVSFYNNEISEKSEIFDDQFSVERPDGSNFTLKIRSTKLEDSAMYFCASSEAYQEVSYTFGSGTRLTVV.